This TCR beta chain was profiled in a study of shared clonotypes between healthy human individuals. To note about this clone: The antigen remains undetermined.

Study conclusions and caveats: Only a few donors were included, so the genetic and exposure-history diversity represented was limited.

Trimming shortened V by 10 bases and J by 4 bases, and 17 bases separated the two germline ends. The CDR3 runs to 14 residues. The germline V gene has CDR1 MDHEN and CDR2 SYDVKM. Assay: immunoSEQ multiplex PCR; the TCRdb copy retains only in-frame clones and omits some. The sample contains about 1 million clones, around 75% of which appear only once. The chain has TRBV28 and TRBJ1-5, with D tentatively TRBD1 (5 bases). Sequenced material: memory CD4+ T cells sorted from blood. As for subset: CD45RA-negative fraction. The sequence was collected from a man between 18 and 29 years old in good health. Written as DNA, the CDR3 is TGTGCCATCTCACGGGGGAAAGGGAATCAGCCCCAGCATTTT. The encoded protein is CAISRGKGNQPQHF.